Each of the 32 T cell receptor beta chains below was sequenced from the same sample in a study of T-cell reconstitution after alpha-beta-depleted transplantation in children. Unique molecular identifiers were built into the TCRbeta library. TCRdb redid the calling of the PCR reads with MiXCR, one entry per CDR3 protein. The sample shows around 450,000 distinct CDR3 sequences, 43% of them seen only once. This specimen was PBMCs, taken before TCRalphabeta/CD19-depleted stem cell transplant. These receptors all stem from a girl aged 2 to 10 with aplastic anemia, due to receive a stem cell transplant.

The V call is TRBV29-1, the J call TRBJ2-5; TRBD1 matches 7 bases. This CDR3 spans 17 amino acids. The J segment lost 0 bases and the V segment lost 4 bases, leaving 14 bases of the junction unmatched. CDR1 is SQVTM, CDR2 ANQGSEA, per germline. The CDR3 protein is CSVGAQGEATYQETQYF. The CDR3 DNA is TGCAGCGTTGGGGCCCAGGGGGAAGCTACGTACCAAGAGACCCAGTACTTC.

The chain combines TRBV7-8 with TRBJ2-1; TRBD1 might be the D (6 bases). Trimming left V 1 base short and J 0 bases short, with 13 bases between. Per the germline V gene, CDR1 is SGHVS and CDR2 is FQNEAQ. CDR3 length: 17 amino acids. CDR3 DNA sequence: TGTGCCAGCAGCTTAGAGCGGCAGGGGATCTCCTACAATGAGCAGTTCTTC. The encoded protein is CASSLERQGISYNEQFF.

There are a few counts of this clonotype. This chain connects TRBV20-1 to TRBJ2-5, with D tentatively TRBD1 (7 bases). Trimming pared 0 bases from V and 1 base from J, leaving 27 bases between. Germline V CDR1 and CDR2: DFQATT, SNEGSKA (reference sequence). The length of the CDR3 is 20 residues. The CDR3 nucleotides read TGCAGTGCTAGAGATTGGGCGGGACACGGGCAGGGGGGACGCCAAGAGACCCAGTACTTC. Its protein product is CSARDWAGHGQGGRQETQYF.

The genes are TRBV6-5 and TRBJ2-1; D not certain. Germline loops: CDR1 MNHEY, CDR2 SVGAGI. The CDR3 loop spans 15 amino acids. V dropped 0 bases and J dropped 3 bases, with 9 bases sitting between them. The CDR3 region is CASSYSLDNYNEQFF. The CDR3 bases are TGTGCCAGCAGTTACTCTCTAGACAACTACAATGAGCAGTTCTTC.

This clonotype has a count of ten or more. The chain employs TRBV5-1 and TRBJ2-5, with D perhaps matching TRBD1 (6 bases). Deletions cut 4 bases from V and 5 bases from J, with 18 bases between. The CDR3 is 15 amino acids. Looked up from germline, CDR1 is SGHRS and CDR2 is YFSETQ. The CDR3, as DNA: TGCGCCAGCAGCCGTGAGAGGGGGTTCGGGGAGACCCAGTACTTC. Amino acid sequence: CASSRERGFGETQYF.

The gene calls are TRBV20-1 and TRBJ2-7, with 12 bases fitting TRBD2. The germline CDR1 and CDR2 sequences are DFQATT and SNEGSKA (reference sequence). The CDR3 is 14 amino acids. Germline trimming cut 3 bases from V and 4 bases from J; bases unmatched to any gene: 4. For the CDR3, the DNA is TGCAGTGCTAGCTACGGGACTAGCGGGTACGAGCAGTACTTC. It translates to CSASYGTSGYEQYF.

The rearrangement links TRBV28 to TRBJ1-1, with D uncertain. Looked up from germline, CDR1 is MDHEN and CDR2 is SYDVKM. V was trimmed by 6 bases and J by 7 bases, leaving 15 bases between them. The CDR3 extends over 13 amino acids. The CDR3 DNA reads as TGTGCCAGCAGCCCGAGTCGGCGGTTTGAAGCTTTCTTT. Amino acids: CASSPSRRFEAFF. Filled out from reference TRBV28 and TRBJ1-1, the complete variable domain reads DVKVTQSSRYLVKRTGEKVFLECVQDMDHENMFWYRQDPGLGLRLIYFSYDVKMKEKGDIPEGYSVSREKKERFSLILESASTNQTSMYLCASSPSRRFEAFFGQGTRLTVV.

This clonotype was counted only a few times. The chain links TRBV18 to TRBJ2-7; D tentatively reads TRBD1 or TRBD2 (5 bases each). V was pared by 2 bases and J by 2 bases, with 16 bases between. The germline CDR1 and CDR2 sequences are KGHSH and LQKENI. The CDR3 covers 16 residues. CDR3 in amino acids: CASSPLFGTAPYEQYF. The CDR3 coding sequence is TGTGCCAGCTCACCATTATTCGGGACGGCTCCCTACGAGCAGTACTTC.

This clonotype has at least ten counts. V is TRBV29-1 and J is TRBJ2-1; 10 bases are a match to TRBD2. V dropped 3 bases and J dropped 3; count of bases not matched to a gene: 5. The CDR3 has 15 residues. CDR1 and CDR2 (germline): SQVTM, ANQGSEA. The CDR3 is CSVDRSSGSYNEQFF. Written as DNA, the CDR3 is TGCAGCGTTGATAGGTCTAGCGGGAGCTACAATGAGCAGTTCTTC.

This chain links TRBV10-3 with TRBJ2-7, with D maybe TRBD1 (6 bases). The germline V gene encodes CDR1 ENHRY and CDR2 SYGVKD. The CDR3 runs to 15 residues. The germline V and J ends were trimmed by 6 bases and 2 bases, with 17 bases remaining between them. The CDR3 coding sequence is TGTGCCATCAGCCGAAGGACAGAAGGTGCCTACGAGCAGTACTTC. Translated: CAISRRTEGAYEQYF.

This clonotype was seen only a few times. This rearrangement joins TRBV5-1 to TRBJ1-3; a weak D match, TRBD1 (6 bases). V lost 1 base and J 0 bases, leaving 11 bases between the germline ends. Germline assignment: CDR1 SGHRS and CDR2 YFSETQ. The CDR3 runs 16 residues. This CDR3 reads CASSLSGVLSGNTIYF. In nucleotides, the CDR3 is TGCGCCAGCAGCTTGTCAGGGGTTCTCTCTGGAAACACCATATATTTT.

This clonotype was recorded a few times. This chain connects TRBV11-3 to TRBJ2-3; tentative D call: TRBD2 (5 bases). The CDR3 has 15 residues. The germline CDR1 and CDR2 sequences are SGHNT and YENEEA. V lost 3 bases and J 2 bases, leaving 12 bases between the germline ends. CDR3 coding DNA: TGTGCCAGCAGCTTCTCGGACTCAGTCACAGATACGCAGTATTTT. Its translation: CASSFSDSVTDTQYF.

The V call is TRBV6-1, the J call TRBJ1-6; D not certain. The V end lost 6 bases, the J end lost 0 bases, and 18 bases lay between the germline ends. The germline V gene has CDR1 MNHNS and CDR2 SASEGT. The CDR3 covers 18 residues. The DNA for the CDR3 is TGTGCCAGCAGCCTCCTTGGAGGATCCAGCTCCTATAATTCACCCCTCCACTTT. This encodes CASSLLGGSSSYNSPLHF.

This clonotype was counted many times. This chain connects TRBV24-1 to TRBJ2-2, with TRBD1 as a possible D gene (6 bases). Germline loops: CDR1 KGHDR, CDR2 SFDVKD. V was trimmed by 4 bases and J by 4 bases, leaving 12 bases between them. The CDR3 has 15 amino acids. In DNA form, the CDR3 reads TGTGCCACCAGTGACCCCCAGGGGCGCACCGGGGAGCTGTTTTTT. Its protein is CATSDPQGRTGELFF.

The count of this clonotype is one. The chain employs TRBV20-1 and TRBJ2-1; D is ambiguous. V was trimmed by 0 bases and J by 8 bases, leaving 5 bases between them. CDR1 and CDR2 (germline): DFQATT, SNEGSKA (reference sequence). The CDR3 length is 11 residues. The CDR3 DNA is TGCAGTGCTAGAGATTCCCATGAGCAGTTCTTC. Its protein product is CSARDSHEQFF.

The chain has TRBV5-1 and TRBJ2-7, with D maybe TRBD2 (5 bases). Germline loops: CDR1 SGHRS, CDR2 YFSETQ. V was trimmed by 4 bases and J by 2 bases, leaving 13 bases between them. This CDR3 is 14 amino acids long. The CDR3, as DNA: TGCGCCAGCAGCAGGGAGTGGCGGACCTACGAGCAGTACTTC. This codes for CASSREWRTYEQYF.

The genes are TRBV12-3 or TRBV12-4 and TRBJ1-5; perhaps TRBD1 as D (5 bases). Trimming removed 3 bases at V and 9 bases at J, with 12 bases between. This CDR3 has 13 residues. The CDR3 protein is CASSFRDGGPQHF. The CDR3 DNA follows: TGTGCCAGCAGTTTCCGGGATGGGGGGCCCCAGCATTTT.

This clonotype was seen only a few times. The chain employs TRBV5-1 and TRBJ2-1; TRBD2 matches 10 bases. CDR1 SGHRS and CDR2 YFSETQ come from the germline V gene. The CDR3 has 15 amino acids. The junction had 6 bases not matched to a gene; V was cut back by 3 bases and J by 6 bases. The CDR3, as DNA: TGCGCCAGCAGCTCGGCTAGCGGGAGAGTCAATGAGCAGTTCTTC. The encoded protein is CASSSASGRVNEQFF.

The chain joins TRBV20-1 to TRBJ1-2; TRBD1 matches at 8 bases. Unmatched junction bases numbered 6, after V lost 3 bases and J lost 3 bases. The CDR3 covers 14 residues. Germline V gene lookup returns CDR1 DFQATT and CDR2 SNEGSKA (reference sequence). DNA for the CDR3: TGCAGTGCTAGTCAGGCAGGGGGCGACTATGGCTACACCTTC. This encodes CSASQAGGDYGYTF.

The rearrangement links TRBV7-2 to TRBJ2-1; 8 bases are a match to TRBD2. V lost 0 bases to trimming and J lost 5 bases; unmatched junction nucleotides: 6. The CDR3 spans 16 residues. Germline lookup yields CDR1 SGHTA and CDR2 FQGNSA. The CDR3 is CASSLASGSVDNEQFF. CDR3 coding DNA: TGTGCCAGCAGCTTAGCAAGCGGGAGTGTCGACAATGAGCAGTTCTTC.

This chain connects TRBV25-1 to TRBJ2-7; 9 bases align to TRBD1. V lost 10 bases and J lost 6; bases outside the gene matches: 4. CDR3 size: 11 residues. CDR1 is MGHDK, CDR2 SYGVNS, per germline. The CDR3 DNA reads as TGTGCCACCATGACAGGGGGCGAGCAGTACTTC. This codes for CATMTGGEQYF.

Comment on this clonotype: Since a much larger clone is just one base distant, this may be a read error. CDR3 nucleotide sequence: TGCAGTGCGGCTTTTGGGGGGCTTTCCTACGAGCCGTACTTC. Residues: CSAAFGGLSYEPYF. V and J are TRBV20-1 and TRBJ2-7; either TRBD1 or TRBD2 may fit D (6 bases each). CDR3 length equals 14 residues. Germline CDR1 and CDR2: DFQATT and SNEGSKA (reference sequence).

The chain has TRBV20-1 and TRBJ1-1, with 9 bases that match TRBD1. There are 15 residues in the CDR3. Germline CDR1 reads DFQATT; CDR2 reads SNEGSKA (reference sequence). V lost 5 bases, J lost 0 bases, and 7 bases stayed unmatched. This CDR3 is CSASDRGRVNTEAFF. The DNA of the CDR3 is TGCAGTGCTTCGGACAGGGGCCGGGTGAACACTGAAGCTTTCTTT.

The CDR3 nucleotides are TGTGCCAGCAGCTTAGGTAACGGCAATGAGCAGTTCTTC. Translating gives CASSLGNGNEQFF. The chain recombines TRBV7-2 with TRBJ2-1; D gene ambiguous. The CDR3 runs 13 residues. Trimming took 1 base from V and 6 from J, leaving 7 bases between them. Germline V gene lookup returns CDR1 SGHTA and CDR2 FQGNSA.

V is TRBV7-2 and J is TRBJ2-5; a weak D match, TRBD2 (6 bases). CDR1 is SGHTA, CDR2 FQGNSA, per germline. The germline V and J ends were trimmed by 5 bases and 1 base, with 17 bases remaining between them. This CDR3 region has 16 residues. CDR3 bases: TGTGCCAGCAGCGGTCGGGACTCCCCTGCCCAAGAGACCCAGTACTTC. Amino acids: CASSGRDSPAQETQYF.

The CDR3, as DNA: TGTGCCAGCAGTTACTCGAGAGACAGAAGCTACGAGCAGTACTTC. Protein product: CASSYSRDRSYEQYF. The chain recombines TRBV6-5 with TRBJ2-7, with D possibly being TRBD1 (5 bases). Trimming left V 0 bases short and J 3 bases short, with 12 bases between. CDR1 and CDR2 from the germline V gene are MNHEY and SVGAGI. CDR3 length: 15 residues.

The rearrangement joins TRBV4-1 to TRBJ2-7; TRBD2 agrees at 9 bases. With V trimmed by 1 base and J by 3 bases, 4 bases remained unmatched. The CDR3 is 15 residues long. Germline lookup yields CDR1 MGHRA and CDR2 YSYEKL. The CDR3 is CASSQGAGGIYEQYF. Written as DNA, the CDR3 is TGCGCCAGCAGCCAAGGAGCGGGAGGTATCTACGAGCAGTACTTC.

This clonotype occurred many times. The chain combines TRBV7-9 with TRBJ2-2; D unclear. CDR1 is SEHNR and CDR2 is FQNEAQ in the germline V gene (reference sequence). The CDR3 is made up of 13 amino acids. Trimming took 4 bases from V and 9 from J, leaving 12 bases between them. The CDR3 coding sequence is TGTGCCAGCAGCTACGGGCCCGACCGGGAGCTGTTTTTT. This encodes CASSYGPDRELFF.

The genes are TRBV29-1 and TRBJ2-7; either TRBD1 or TRBD2 may supply D (5 bases each). CDR1 is SQVTM and CDR2 is ANQGSEA in the germline V gene. V was pared by 7 bases and J by 6 bases, with 13 bases between. CDR3 length: 11 amino acids. For the CDR3, the DNA is TGCAGCGGCTCCTGGGACCGCGAGCAGTACTTC. This translates into CSGSWDREQYF.

The chain has TRBV6-5 and TRBJ2-1; 7 bases match TRBD2. With V trimmed by 4 bases and J by 0 bases, 3 bases remained unmatched. Germline CDR1 and CDR2: MNHEY and SVGAGI. The CDR3 runs to 15 residues. CDR3 sequence reads: CASSSGGGSYNEQFF. As DNA, the CDR3 is TGTGCCAGCAGTTCGGGCGGGGGCTCCTACAATGAGCAGTTCTTC.

The V gene is TRBV20-1, the J gene TRBJ1-2; a weak D match, TRBD1 (6 bases). The CDR3 length is 13 residues. V lost 0 bases, J lost 5 bases, and 10 bases lay in between. Germline CDR1 DFQATT, CDR2 SNEGSKA (reference sequence). CDR3 protein: CSAREEQGYGYTF. The CDR3 DNA sequence: TGCAGTGCTAGAGAAGAGCAGGGGTATGGCTACACCTTC.

This rearrangement joins TRBV19 to TRBJ1-5; D gene ambiguous. Trimming left V 7 bases short and J 3 bases short, with 10 bases between. Germline V gene sequence: CDR1 LNHDA, CDR2 SQIVND (reference sequence). This CDR3 has 13 residues. CDR3 loop: CASTGFDNQPQHF. The CDR3 DNA reads TGTGCCAGTACGGGCTTCGACAATCAGCCCCAGCATTTT.